This record looks at one T cell receptor beta chain sequence and its context. Its cognate antigen is unknown. Data came from immunoSEQ multiplex PCR; TCRdb stores just in-frame clones and leaves some out. The data contain millions of clones, roughly 95% of them singletons. These data are taken from a study of shared clonotypes between healthy human individuals. Naivety among CD8 cells was defined by CD45RO negativity and positive CCR7 selection, thereby excluding terminally differentiated effector memory CD45RA+ cells. Trimming took off 0 bases at V and 2 bases at J, with 3 bases between the two ends. The CDR3 sequence is 13 residues long. From germline, CDR1 is MNHEY and CDR2 SMNVEV (reference sequence). Study-wide findings and caveats: Shared across several donors were around 5% of the naive CD4 clonotypes. Lower generation probabilities were found for non-shared clonotypes than for those shared by all four donors.

The clonotype comes from a man aged 18 to 35 in good health. Sequenced: naive CD8+ T cells sorted from blood. The chain joins TRBV27 to TRBJ2-3; the D is unclear. CDR3 protein: CASSLSHTDTQYF. CDR3 sequence (DNA): TGTGCCAGCAGTTTATCCCACACAGATACGCAGTATTTT.